This is a list of T cell receptor beta chains from one sample in a study of shared clonotypes between healthy human individuals. The repertoire was sequenced with immunoSEQ multiplex PCR; TCRdb's copy has only in-frame clones and lacks some. The table has hundreds of thousands of clones, about 95% seen once; the top ten hold about 0.11%. Sequenced material: naive CD8+ T cells sorted from blood. These receptors all stem from a woman between 25 and 40 years old in good health. Both conserved end residues are part of each CDR3. The D gene is left open where the match is weak. Clone size is not always given. Where it is, it says once, few, many or a class for expanded clones.

v_call: TRBV13; j_call: TRBJ2-2; cdr3_length: 14; d_call: TRBD2; clone_size: once; cdr3_nt: TGTGCCAGCAGCTCCTGGACTAGCGCGGGGGAGCTGTTTTTT; cdr3_aa: CASSSWTSAGELFF
v_call: TRBV5-1; j_call: TRBJ1-1; cdr3_length: 13; d_call: -; clone_size: -; cdr3_nt: TGCGCCAGCAGCCATGCTGGGCCCACTGAAGCTTTCTTT; cdr3_aa: CASSHAGPTEAFF
v_call: TRBV9; j_call: TRBJ2-7; cdr3_length: 15; d_call: -; clone_size: -; cdr3_nt: TGTGCCAGCAGCTTGGGGGGCGGGACGCAATACGAGCAGTACTTC; cdr3_aa: CASSLGGGTQYEQYF
v_call: TRBV13; j_call: TRBJ2-1; cdr3_length: 16; d_call: TRBD2; clone_size: -; cdr3_nt: TGTGCCAGCAGTCCGAGCGTGGGAGGGAGTTTAAATGAGCAGTTCTTC; cdr3_aa: CASSPSVGGSLNEQFF
v_call: TRBV9; j_call: TRBJ1-1; cdr3_length: 13; d_call: -; clone_size: -; cdr3_nt: TGTGCCAGCAGCGTAGGCGGGCCCGGCGGGGCTTTCTTT; cdr3_aa: CASSVGGPGGAFF
v_call: TRBV6-5; j_call: TRBJ1-2; cdr3_length: 16; d_call: -; clone_size: -; cdr3_nt: TGTGCCAGCAGTTCCGACGTCGGGCAGGGGACATATGGCTACACCTTC; cdr3_aa: CASSSDVGQGTYGYTF
v_call: TRBV10-2; j_call: TRBJ2-4; cdr3_length: 15; d_call: TRBD2; clone_size: -; cdr3_nt: TGCGCCAGCAGAGAAGGACCGGGACTAGCGGGAGGAAAGTACTTC; cdr3_aa: CASREGPGLAGGKYF
v_call: TRBV25-1; j_call: TRBJ2-1; cdr3_length: 12; d_call: -; clone_size: -; cdr3_nt: TGTGCCAGCAGTGGGGGTGACTATGAGCAGTTCTTC; cdr3_aa: CASSGGDYEQFF
v_call: TRBV7-9; j_call: TRBJ1-5; cdr3_length: 13; d_call: -; clone_size: -; cdr3_nt: TGTGCCAGCAGCTTGGAGAACCGGCAGCCCCAGCATTTT; cdr3_aa: CASSLENRQPQHF
v_call: TRBV7-9; j_call: TRBJ1-1; cdr3_length: 18; d_call: -; clone_size: once; cdr3_nt: TGTGCCAGCAGCTTAGGTTCCGGGACTACCACCGGGAACACTGAAGCTTTCTTT; cdr3_aa: CASSLGSGTTTGNTEAFF
v_call: TRBV9; j_call: TRBJ2-1; cdr3_length: 15; d_call: TRBD2; clone_size: -; cdr3_nt: TGTGCCAGCAGTCTCACTAGCGGGATAGGCGGTGAGCAGTTCTTC; cdr3_aa: CASSLTSGIGGEQFF
v_call: TRBV27; j_call: TRBJ1-2; cdr3_length: 15; d_call: -; clone_size: once; cdr3_nt: TGTGCCAGCAGCCTAACAGGGACGCTTAACTATGGCTACACCTTC; cdr3_aa: CASSLTGTLNYGYTF
v_call: TRBV10-2; j_call: TRBJ2-7; cdr3_length: 10; d_call: -; clone_size: -; cdr3_nt: TGCGCCAGCAGTGCAGGGGAGCAGTACTTC; cdr3_aa: CASSAGEQYF
v_call: TRBV11-2; j_call: TRBJ2-7; cdr3_length: 16; d_call: -; clone_size: -; cdr3_nt: TGTGCCAGCAGCCCGGACGGCCGGGGAAGTCGCTACGAGCAGTACTTC; cdr3_aa: CASSPDGRGSRYEQYF
v_call: TRBV19; j_call: TRBJ2-3; cdr3_length: 15; d_call: TRBD2; clone_size: -; cdr3_nt: TGTGCCAGTAGTATAGTAGCGGGGGGAGCAGATACGCAGTATTTT; cdr3_aa: CASSIVAGGADTQYF
v_call: TRBV7-8; j_call: TRBJ1-5; cdr3_length: 15; d_call: TRBD1; clone_size: -; cdr3_nt: TGTGCCAGCAGATTCGACAGGGATAGCAATCAGCCCCAGCATTTT; cdr3_aa: CASRFDRDSNQPQHF
v_call: TRBV27; j_call: TRBJ2-1; cdr3_length: 10; d_call: -; clone_size: -; cdr3_nt: TGTGCGGCGGGGAACAATGAGCAGTTCTTC; cdr3_aa: CAAGNNEQFF
v_call: TRBV10-1; j_call: TRBJ2-5; cdr3_length: 14; d_call: -; clone_size: -; cdr3_nt: TGCGCCAGCAGTGACGGTCAGGGCAAAGAGACCCAGTACTTC; cdr3_aa: CASSDGQGKETQYF
v_call: TRBV28; j_call: TRBJ2-7; cdr3_length: 16; d_call: TRBD1; clone_size: -; cdr3_nt: TGTGCCAGCAGTCCTCCCCCGGGACAGGGCGACTACGAGCAGTACTTC; cdr3_aa: CASSPPPGQGDYEQYF
v_call: TRBV10-3; j_call: TRBJ2-7; cdr3_length: 13; d_call: -; clone_size: once; cdr3_nt: TGTGCCATCAGTGACAGGGAATCCTACGAGCAGTACTTC; cdr3_aa: CAISDRESYEQYF
v_call: TRBV2; j_call: TRBJ1-1; cdr3_length: 12; d_call: -; clone_size: -; cdr3_nt: TGTGCCAGCAGTGTCCCGAACACTGAAGCTTTCTTT; cdr3_aa: CASSVPNTEAFF
v_call: TRBV7-2; j_call: TRBJ1-5; cdr3_length: 14; d_call: -; clone_size: -; cdr3_nt: TGTGCCAGCAGCTTGGGCAGGGGCTATCAGCCCCAGCATTTT; cdr3_aa: CASSLGRGYQPQHF
v_call: TRBV14; j_call: TRBJ2-7; cdr3_length: 15; d_call: -; clone_size: -; cdr3_nt: TGTGCCAGCAGCCAGGGGTCATCGGACTTCGGCGAGCAGTACTTC; cdr3_aa: CASSQGSSDFGEQYF
v_call: TRBV16; j_call: TRBJ1-2; cdr3_length: 13; d_call: -; clone_size: -; cdr3_nt: TGTGCCAGCAGCCACCTCGTGGGGAATGGCTACACCTTC; cdr3_aa: CASSHLVGNGYTF
v_call: TRBV5-6; j_call: TRBJ2-7; cdr3_length: 13; d_call: -; clone_size: -; cdr3_nt: TGTGCCAGCAGCTTGCGGCAGTCCTACGAGCAGTACTTC; cdr3_aa: CASSLRQSYEQYF
v_call: TRBV6-4; j_call: TRBJ2-1; cdr3_length: 15; d_call: TRBD2; clone_size: -; cdr3_nt: TGTGCCAGCAGTGTTGGGGACTACTCCTACAATGAGCAGTTCTTC; cdr3_aa: CASSVGDYSYNEQFF
v_call: TRBV5-6; j_call: TRBJ2-1; cdr3_length: 16; d_call: TRBD2; clone_size: -; cdr3_nt: TGTGCCAGCAGCTCCGTAGCGGGGGGCTCCTACAATGAGCAGTTCTTC; cdr3_aa: CASSSVAGGSYNEQFF
v_call: TRBV6-1; j_call: TRBJ2-7; cdr3_length: 13; d_call: -; clone_size: once; cdr3_nt: TGTGCCAGCAGTCGGACACCCAGTTACGAGCAGTACTTC; cdr3_aa: CASSRTPSYEQYF
v_call: TRBV28; j_call: TRBJ2-7; cdr3_length: 14; d_call: -; clone_size: -; cdr3_nt: TGTGCCAGCAGTTTTTCGGGAACAACCTACGAGCAGTACTTC; cdr3_aa: CASSFSGTTYEQYF
v_call: TRBV28; j_call: TRBJ1-4; cdr3_length: 14; d_call: TRBD1; clone_size: -; cdr3_nt: TGTGCCAGCAGTTTACTGGGACAGAATGAAAAACTGTTTTTT; cdr3_aa: CASSLLGQNEKLFF
v_call: TRBV5-6; j_call: TRBJ2-7; cdr3_length: 15; d_call: -; clone_size: -; cdr3_nt: TGTGCCAGCAGCTTGGAGTGGGGCAAATTCTACGAGCAGTACTTC; cdr3_aa: CASSLEWGKFYEQYF
v_call: TRBV11-2; j_call: TRBJ2-1; cdr3_length: 18; d_call: TRBD2; clone_size: -; cdr3_nt: TGTGCCAGCAGCTCCCATACGACTAGCGGGTACCTCTACAATGAGCAGTTCTTC; cdr3_aa: CASSSHTTSGYLYNEQFF
v_call: TRBV4-1; j_call: TRBJ1-1; cdr3_length: 15; d_call: -; clone_size: -; cdr3_nt: TGCGCCAGCAGCCAAGCCCGGGGTCTGAACACTGAAGCTTTCTTT; cdr3_aa: CASSQARGLNTEAFF
v_call: TRBV6-5; j_call: TRBJ1-1; cdr3_length: 13; d_call: -; clone_size: -; cdr3_nt: TGTGCCAGCAGTCCGAACCTCAACACTGAAGCTTTCTTT; cdr3_aa: CASSPNLNTEAFF
v_call: TRBV28; j_call: TRBJ2-7; cdr3_length: 15; d_call: -; clone_size: -; cdr3_nt: TGTGCCAGCACCCCGAGATGGCAAGAGACGGAAGAGCAGTACTTC; cdr3_aa: CASTPRWQETEEQYF
v_call: TRBV6-5; j_call: TRBJ2-3; cdr3_length: 14; d_call: -; clone_size: -; cdr3_nt: TGTGCCAGCAGTTCGCGCGCGTACACAGATACGCAGTATTTT; cdr3_aa: CASSSRAYTDTQYF
v_call: TRBV18; j_call: TRBJ1-5; cdr3_length: 17; d_call: -; clone_size: -; cdr3_nt: TGTGCCAGCTCACCACGCCGGCGACAGTATAGCAATCAGCCCCAGCATTTT; cdr3_aa: CASSPRRRQYSNQPQHF
v_call: TRBV11-2; j_call: TRBJ2-7; cdr3_length: 19; d_call: TRBD2; clone_size: -; cdr3_nt: TGTGCCAGCAGCCTAGGGCAGGCGGAACTTCGCGGGAGTGGTTACGAGCAGTACTTC; cdr3_aa: CASSLGQAELRGSGYEQYF
v_call: TRBV7-2; j_call: TRBJ2-3; cdr3_length: 16; d_call: -; clone_size: -; cdr3_nt: TGTGCCAGCAGCTTAGGGCTAGAGCCTGGCACAGATACGCAGTATTTT; cdr3_aa: CASSLGLEPGTDTQYF
v_call: TRBV5-4; j_call: TRBJ2-7; cdr3_length: 14; d_call: TRBD2; clone_size: -; cdr3_nt: TGTGCCAGCAGCCCTTGGCTAGCGGGCCCCGAGCAGTACTTC; cdr3_aa: CASSPWLAGPEQYF
v_call: TRBV7-9; j_call: TRBJ2-5; cdr3_length: 13; d_call: -; clone_size: -; cdr3_nt: TGTGCCAGCAGCTCGGGGAACCAAGAGACCCAGTACTTC; cdr3_aa: CASSSGNQETQYF
v_call: TRBV25-1; j_call: TRBJ1-1; cdr3_length: 13; d_call: -; clone_size: -; cdr3_nt: TGTGCCAGCAGTGAAGGGGGCCCTCCTGAAGCTTTCTTT; cdr3_aa: CASSEGGPPEAFF
v_call: TRBV28; j_call: TRBJ2-7; cdr3_length: 16; d_call: -; clone_size: -; cdr3_nt: TGTGCCAGCAGTTTCTCTCCGGTTGAGAACTCCTACGAGCAGTACTTC; cdr3_aa: CASSFSPVENSYEQYF
v_call: TRBV25-1; j_call: TRBJ2-6; cdr3_length: 13; d_call: -; clone_size: -; cdr3_nt: TGTGCCAGCAGTGAAACTGGGGCCAACGTCCTGACTTTC; cdr3_aa: CASSETGANVLTF
v_call: TRBV7-2; j_call: TRBJ2-7; cdr3_length: 16; d_call: -; clone_size: -; cdr3_nt: TGTGCCAGCAGCTTAGAAGTTTTACGGCCAAGTTACGAGCAGTACTTC; cdr3_aa: CASSLEVLRPSYEQYF
v_call: TRBV6-5; j_call: TRBJ2-7; cdr3_length: 13; d_call: TRBD2; clone_size: -; cdr3_nt: TGTGCCAGCAGTTACTCCAGGAGCGGGGTACAGTACTTC; cdr3_aa: CASSYSRSGVQYF
v_call: TRBV7-9; j_call: TRBJ2-5; cdr3_length: 13; d_call: -; clone_size: -; cdr3_nt: TGTGCCAGCAGCCATGACAGTCTAGAGACCCAGTACTTC; cdr3_aa: CASSHDSLETQYF
v_call: TRBV13; j_call: TRBJ1-1; cdr3_length: 15; d_call: -; clone_size: -; cdr3_nt: TGTGCCAGCAGCTCGCCCGACAGCCTGAACACTGAAGCTTTCTTT; cdr3_aa: CASSSPDSLNTEAFF
v_call: TRBV5-1; j_call: TRBJ1-2; cdr3_length: 13; d_call: -; clone_size: few; cdr3_nt: TGCGCCAGCAGCGTGGCAGCTAACTATGGCTACACCTTC; cdr3_aa: CASSVAANYGYTF
v_call: TRBV27; j_call: TRBJ2-7; cdr3_length: 16; d_call: -; clone_size: -; cdr3_nt: TGTGCCAGCAGTTTATCTGGGGGCGGCGGGGGTCGCGAGCAGTACTTC; cdr3_aa: CASSLSGGGGGREQYF
v_call: TRBV7-6; j_call: TRBJ2-7; cdr3_length: 16; d_call: -; clone_size: -; cdr3_nt: TGTGCCAGCAGCTTAACTGGGGGGCTAGCCGTCCACGAGCAGTACTTC; cdr3_aa: CASSLTGGLAVHEQYF
v_call: TRBV27; j_call: TRBJ2-3; cdr3_length: 10; d_call: -; clone_size: -; cdr3_nt: TGTGCAGTTACTGCAGATACGCAGTATTTT; cdr3_aa: CAVTADTQYF
v_call: TRBV11-2; j_call: TRBJ2-1; cdr3_length: 15; d_call: -; clone_size: -; cdr3_nt: TGTGCCAGCAGCTCCACCGTCTCACAGGGCAATGAGCAGTTCTTC; cdr3_aa: CASSSTVSQGNEQFF